Shown below are 25 T cell receptor beta chains from a single sample sequenced in a study of blood T cell repertoires in COVID-19. Sequencing used immunoSEQ multiplex PCR; TCRdb keeps in-frame clones, though not all of them. The sample lists some 260,000 clones, around nine tenths occurring once. Sequencing input: peripheral blood. All receptors derive from a woman aged 40 to 49 who had recovered from COVID-19.

The chain combines TRBV7-9 with TRBJ2-6; a weak D match, TRBD1 (5 bases). From germline, CDR1 is SEHNR and CDR2 FQNEAQ (reference sequence). V lost 4 bases and J 3 bases, leaving 13 bases between the germline ends. This CDR3 has 16 amino acids. CDR3 sequence (DNA): TGTGCCAGCAGCTATAACAGGTTCAATGGGGCCAACGTCCTGACTTTC. This gives the protein CASSYNRFNGANVLTF.

V and J are TRBV30 and TRBJ1-1, with D maybe TRBD1 (6 bases). Germline V gene lookup returns CDR1 GTSNPN and CDR2 SVGIG (reference sequence). Deletions cut 0 bases from V and 4 bases from J, with 12 bases between. This CDR3 contains 14 residues. CDR3 residues: CAWSVRQGSTEAFF. In DNA, the CDR3 is TGTGCCTGGAGTGTTCGGCAGGGGAGCACTGAAGCTTTCTTT.

V and J are TRBV2 and TRBJ1-1; D uncertain. V was clipped by 3 bases and J by 0 bases, with 14 bases between them. The CDR3 runs to 16 residues. Germline V gene sequence: CDR1 SNHLY, CDR2 FYNNEI. CDR3 amino acids: CASSDNSFQLNTEAFF. As DNA, the CDR3 is TGTGCCAGCAGTGATAATAGTTTTCAACTGAACACTGAAGCTTTCTTT.

CDR3 sequence (DNA): TGCGCCAGCAGCCAGAGCGGCAGGGAGGCGGACTATGGCTACACCTTC. It yields the protein CASSQSGREADYGYTF. The V call is TRBV4-1, the J call TRBJ1-2; D might be TRBD1 (5 bases). There are 16 residues in the CDR3. Trimming pared 3 bases from V and 3 bases from J, leaving 17 bases between. Germline lookup yields CDR1 MGHRA and CDR2 YSYEKL.

The chain employs TRBV15 and TRBJ2-1; 7 bases agree with TRBD2. Germline values: CDR1 LNHNV, CDR2 YYDKDF (reference sequence). The CDR3 loop spans 17 amino acids. Losses at the gene ends were 0 bases for V and 6 bases for J; bases not matched to a gene: 11. In nucleotides, the CDR3 is TGTGCCACCAGCAGAGATCTTAGTGGGAGGGCAGGCAATGAGCAGTTCTTC. Protein: CATSRDLSGRAGNEQFF.

This clone appeared a single time. V and J are TRBV29-1 and TRBJ1-3; 7 bases align to TRBD1. V shed 3 bases, J shed 14 bases, and the junction held 13 bases outside the gene matches. Germline V gene data show CDR1 as SQVTM and CDR2 as ANQGSEA. This CDR3 spans 13 amino acids. CDR3 region: CSVEPAYQGEVYF. The CDR3 DNA reads TGCAGCGTTGAGCCAGCATACCAGGGGGAAGTATATTTT.

The chain has TRBV7-2 and TRBJ1-3, with D maybe TRBD1 (6 bases). V dropped 4 bases and J dropped 2 bases, with 12 bases sitting between them. Germline V CDR1 and CDR2: SGHTA, FQGNSA. The CDR3 runs 15 residues. The CDR3 protein is CASSSYRAAGNTIYF. The CDR3, as DNA: TGTGCCAGCAGCTCGTACAGGGCTGCTGGAAACACCATATATTTT.

This chain uses TRBV28 with TRBJ1-2; no firm D call. The ends were cut back, 7 bases at V and 2 bases at J, with 5 bases in the middle. The CDR3 is made up of 11 amino acids. CDR1 MDHEN and CDR2 SYDVKM come from the germline V gene. The CDR3 reads CASTSNYGYTF. CDR3 coding DNA: TGTGCCAGCACCTCGAACTATGGCTACACCTTC.

The chain links TRBV3-1 (or the pseudogene TRBV3-2) to TRBJ2-2, with D perhaps matching TRBD1 (5 bases). The germline V and J ends were trimmed by 1 base and 5 bases, with 17 bases remaining between them. Per the germline V gene, CDR1 is LGHDT and CDR2 is YNNKEL (reference sequence). This CDR3 region has 17 residues. CDR3 DNA: TGTGCCAGCAGCCAAGTTTTTTTGCAGGGTAAGACCGGGGAGCTGTTTTTT. It specifies CASSQVFLQGKTGELFF.

The J gene is TRBJ2-3, the V gene TRBV9; D gene uncertain. Trimming shortened V by 0 bases and J by 2 bases, and 4 bases separated the two germline ends. From germline, CDR1 is SGDLS and CDR2 YYNGEE. CDR3 length: 13 residues. CDR3: CASSVALTDTQYF. DNA for the CDR3: TGTGCCAGCAGCGTAGCCCTCACAGATACGCAGTATTTT.

This chain links TRBV19 with TRBJ1-5, with 8 bases fitting TRBD1. J was trimmed by 7 bases and V by 5 bases; bases with no gene match: 10. Germline CDR1 LNHDA, CDR2 SQIVND (reference sequence). This CDR3 spans 15 amino acids. Here the CDR3 reads CASSRAGGSGQPQHF. CDR3 nucleotide sequence: TGTGCCAGTAGTCGGGCAGGGGGCTCAGGACAGCCCCAGCATTTT.

V and J are TRBV29-1 and TRBJ1-4; the D is unclear. CDR3 size: 15 residues. Germline-derived CDR1 and CDR2 are SQVTM and ANQGSEA. Trimming pared 4 bases from V and 0 bases from J, leaving 12 bases between. The CDR3 DNA follows: TGCAGCGTTGGAGTGAGGGCTGCAACTAATGAAAAACTGTTTTTT. Residues: CSVGVRAATNEKLFF.

This chain uses TRBV10-3 with TRBJ1-3; D not resolved. CDR1 and CDR2 (germline): ENHRY, SYGVKD. CDR3 length: 13 amino acids. Trimming cost V 11 bases and J 4 bases, with 15 bases left between them. The CDR3 loop is CALSPELGNTIYF. The CDR3 DNA follows: TGTGCCCTGTCCCCCGAGCTCGGAAACACCATATATTTT.

The V gene is TRBV7-9, the J gene TRBJ1-1; D possibly corresponds to TRBD1 (5 bases). The CDR3 covers 14 residues. Trimming took off 3 bases at V and 5 bases at J, with 13 bases between the two ends. CDR1 and CDR2 (germline): SEHNR, FQNEAQ (reference sequence). The CDR3 region has the DNA TGTGCCAGCAGCTTTTTGCAGGGAAGGACTGAAGCTTTCTTT. This translates into CASSFLQGRTEAFF. The complete variable domain, with remaining parts taken from reference TRBV7-9 and TRBJ1-1, reads DTGVSQNPRHKITKRGQNVTFRCDPISEHNRLYWYRQTLGQGPEFLTYFQNEAQLEKSRLLSDRFSAERPKGSFSTLEIQRTEQGDSAMYLCASSFLQGRTEAFFGQGTRLTVV.

The sample holds one count of this clone. This rearrangement joins TRBV2 to TRBJ2-5; TRBD2 matches 9 bases. The CDR3 has 13 amino acids. CDR1 is SNHLY and CDR2 is FYNNEI in the germline V gene. V was clipped by 7 bases and J by 7 bases; unmatched bases: 7. CDR3 DNA: TGTGCCAGCATGGTGCGGGGGGGGGTGACCCAGTACTTC. Residues: CASMVRGGVTQYF.

V is TRBV7-3 and J is TRBJ2-3; 8 bases agree with TRBD2. CDR1 and CDR2 from the germline V gene are SGHTA and FQGTGA. The CDR3 has 16 amino acids. With V trimmed by 5 bases and J by 1 base, 8 bases remained unmatched. This CDR3 reads CASSNGGSGGTDTQYF. The DNA of the CDR3 is TGTGCCAGCAGCAATGGTGGTAGCGGGGGCACAGATACGCAGTATTTT.

The V and J genes are TRBV5-6 and TRBJ1-5; D is ambiguous. This CDR3 comprises 15 residues. Trimming removed 0 bases at V and 7 bases at J, with 14 bases between. Per the germline V gene, CDR1 is SGHDT and CDR2 is YYEEEE. The CDR3 loop is CASSLGSQVGQPQHF. Written as DNA, the CDR3 is TGTGCCAGCAGCTTGGGGTCTCAGGTCGGACAGCCCCAGCATTTT. Together with reference TRBV5-6 and TRBJ1-5, the CDR3 gives the full variable domain: DAGVTQSPTHLIKTRGQQVTLRCSPKSGHDTVSWYQQALGQGPQFIFQYYEEEERQRGNFPDRFSGHQFPNYSSELNVNALLLGDSALYLCASSLGSQVGQPQHFGDGTRLSIL.

The chain has TRBV19 and TRBJ1-2, with TRBD1 matching 9 bases. The CDR3 length is 15 residues. Germline lookup yields CDR1 LNHDA and CDR2 SQIVND (reference sequence). V trimming: 2 bases; J trimming: 4 bases; junction bases outside the gene matches: 5. Here the CDR3 DNA reads TGTGCCAGTAGTATACAGACAGGGGGAGGCTATGGCTACACCTTC. Translated, it gives CASSIQTGGGYGYTF.

This sequence joins TRBV5-6 and TRBJ2-3, with D maybe TRBD2 (7 bases). V lost 1 base and J 5 bases, leaving 11 bases between the germline ends. This CDR3 is built from 14 residues. In germline, CDR1 is SGHDT, CDR2 YYEEEE. Here the CDR3 reads CASSLWGGLDTQYF. CDR3 DNA sequence: TGTGCCAGCAGCTTGTGGGGGGGCCTAGATACGCAGTATTTT.

V is TRBV7-9 and J is TRBJ1-3, with 7 bases that match TRBD1. This CDR3 contains 15 residues. The germline CDR1 and CDR2 sequences are SEHNR and FQNEAQ (reference sequence). V trimming: 5 bases; J trimming: 4 bases; junction bases outside the gene matches: 8. CDR3 DNA sequence: TGTGCCAGCAGCCCACAGACAGGGTACGGAAACACCATATATTTT. Translated, it gives CASSPQTGYGNTIYF.

The rearrangement joins TRBV19 to TRBJ2-3; the match to TRBD2 covers 7 bases. CDR3 length: 14 amino acids. Germline V lookup: CDR1 LNHDA, CDR2 SQIVND (reference sequence). V shed 9 bases, J shed 2 bases, and the junction held 8 bases outside the gene matches. CDR3 coding DNA: TGTGCCAGCAAGAGGGAGGGATACACAGATACGCAGTATTTT. The encoded protein is CASKREGYTDTQYF.

The chain uses TRBV28 and TRBJ1-5; TRBD1 aligns across 9 bases. Germline trimming cut 6 bases from V and 2 bases from J; bases unmatched to any gene: 5. The CDR3 contains 15 residues. Germline values: CDR1 MDHEN, CDR2 SYDVKM. DNA of the CDR3: TGTGCCAGCAGAGTCCGGGACAGGGGCAATCAGCCCCAGCATTTT. It specifies CASRVRDRGNQPQHF.

This chain links TRBV28 with TRBJ2-1, with 9 bases matching TRBD2. J gave up 10 bases and V 5 bases, and 9 bases lay outside the gene matches. This CDR3 has 14 amino acids. Germline CDR1 MDHEN, CDR2 SYDVKM. CDR3 region: CASSKRGARREQFF. The CDR3 DNA sequence: TGTGCCAGCAGTAAGCGGGGGGCGCGACGGGAGCAGTTCTTC.

The rearrangement uses TRBV18 and TRBJ2-1; D might be TRBD1 (5 bases). The CDR3 runs to 11 residues. From germline, CDR1 is KGHSH and CDR2 LQKENI. The ends were cut back, 2 bases at V and 9 bases at J, with 5 bases in the middle. CDR3: CASSPGAEQFF. The CDR3 nucleotides are TGTGCCAGCTCACCAGGGGCTGAGCAGTTCTTC.

V and J are TRBV5-4 and TRBJ1-6, with D perhaps matching TRBD1 (5 bases). V lost 4 bases and J lost 9, with 14 bases in between. The germline gives CDR1 SGHNT, CDR2 YYREEE (reference sequence). The CDR3 is 14 residues long. CDR3 sequence reads: CASSQLMGGSPLHF. As DNA, the CDR3 is TGTGCCAGCAGCCAGCTCATGGGGGGTTCACCCCTCCACTTT.